This is a list of T cell receptor beta chains from one sample in a study of cytomegalovirus exposure and HLA in healthy donors. Assay: immunoSEQ multiplex PCR; the TCRdb copy retains only in-frame clones and omits some. This sample carries just over 200,000 clones, under 85% of them seen once, and the ten largest clones take 1.7%. The sample was PBMCs. All receptors come from a man between 45 and 60 years old in good health and CMV-seronegative. CDR3s include the opening cysteine and the closing phenylalanine or tryptophan. D genes are given only for firm matches. The size of a clone is reported for some rows only, either as once, few or many, or as a class for expanded clones.

TRBV6-1	TRBD1	.	TRBJ1-1	CASSITGGADTEAFF	TGTGCCAGCAGCATTACAGGGGGTGCGGACACTGAAGCTTTCTTT
TRBV28	TRBD2	.	TRBJ2-2	CASTVLAGVFGELFF	TGTGCCAGCACTGTCTTGGCGGGAGTGTTCGGGGAGCTGTTTTTT
TRBV5-6	.	once	TRBJ1-5	CASSFRQEAQHF	TGTGCCAGCAGCTTCCGACAGGAGGCCCAGCATTTT
TRBV5-6	.	.	TRBJ1-2	CASSLGQNYGYTF	TGTGCCAGCAGCTTGGGGCAGAACTATGGCTACACCTTC
TRBV27	.	.	TRBJ2-7	CASSLGANLLHEQYF	TGTGCCAGCAGTTTAGGGGCTAATTTATTGCACGAGCAGTACTTC
TRBV5-4	TRBD2	.	TRBJ2-1	CASSLAFSGKYNEQFF	TGTGCCAGCAGCTTGGCCTTTAGCGGGAAGTACAATGAGCAGTTCTTC
TRBV5-1	TRBD2	.	TRBJ2-1	CASSSTSGRAYNEQFF	TGCGCCAGCAGCTCAACTAGCGGGAGGGCCTACAATGAGCAGTTCTTC
TRBV18	TRBD1	.	TRBJ1-5	CASSPNRGDNQPQHF	TGTGCCAGCTCACCAAACAGGGGTGACAATCAGCCCCAGCATTTT
TRBV11-2	.	.	TRBJ1-1	CASLAVNTEAFF	TGTGCCAGTTTAGCGGTGAACACTGAAGCTTTCTTT
TRBV28	.	.	TRBJ1-2	CASRDSWDYGYTF	TGTGCCAGCAGGGACAGCTGGGACTATGGCTACACCTTC
TRBV30	.	.	TRBJ1-1	CAWRTGNTEAFF	TGTGCCTGGAGGACAGGGAACACTGAAGCTTTCTTT
TRBV7-8	TRBD1	.	TRBJ2-7	CASIQGAGYEQYF	TGTGCCAGCATCCAGGGGGCCGGCTACGAGCAGTACTTC
TRBV2	.	once	TRBJ1-2	CASSAGVDYGYTF	TGTGCCAGCAGTGCGGGGGTGGACTATGGCTACACCTTC
TRBV6-4	TRBD1	.	TRBJ1-1	CASRGQGWNTEAFF	TGTGCCAGCAGGGGACAGGGGTGGAACACTGAAGCCTTCTTT
TRBV5-6	TRBD2	once	TRBJ2-7	CASSLTSGDYEQYF	TGTGCCAGCAGCTTGACTAGCGGCGATTACGAGCAGTACTTC
TRBV11-3	TRBD2	.	TRBJ2-3	CASSPGTSGDTQYF	TGTGCCAGCAGCCCTGGGACTAGCGGGGATACGCAGTATTTT
TRBV5-8	TRBD2	.	TRBJ2-3	CASSFGGDTQYF	TGTGCCAGCAGCTTCGGGGGGGATACGCAGTATTTT
TRBV14	.	.	TRBJ2-3	CASSQFAGKDTQYF	TGTGCCAGCAGCCAATTTGCCGGGAAGGATACGCAGTATTTT
TRBV2	.	.	TRBJ2-3	CASSGGRDTQYF	TGTGCCAGCAGTGGGGGGCGAGATACGCAGTATTTT
TRBV2	TRBD1	.	TRBJ1-5	CASSSSGTGISNQPQHF	TGTGCCAGCAGTTCTTCCGGGACAGGGATTAGCAATCAGCCCCAGCATTTT
TRBV5-1	TRBD2	.	TRBJ2-7	CASSLREIAGGLYEQYF	TGCGCCAGCAGCTTGAGGGAAATAGCGGGAGGGCTATACGAGCAGTACTTC
TRBV29-1	.	.	TRBJ2-7	CSVVWTNVVDEQYF	TGCAGCGTTGTCTGGACAAATGTTGTCGACGAGCAGTACTTC
TRBV28	TRBD1	.	TRBJ2-1	CASSTLTGGSLSYNEQFF	TGTGCCAGCAGTACACTCACAGGGGGCTCCCTCTCCTACAATGAGCAGTTCTTC
TRBV28	TRBD1	.	TRBJ2-7	CASSPGTDWKQYF	TGTGCCAGCAGCCCCGGGACAGATTGGAAACAGTACTTC
TRBV5-8	.	.	TRBJ1-2	CASSSGELSYGYTF	TGTGCCAGCAGCTCAGGGGAGTTGAGCTATGGCTACACCTTC
TRBV5-1	TRBD1	.	TRBJ2-7	CASSLGQGTEQYF	TGCGCCAGCAGCCTGGGACAGGGGACCGAGCAGTACTTC
TRBV18	TRBD2	.	TRBJ2-4	CASSPDPWVGTSGTLAKNIQYF	TGTGCCAGCTCACCGGACCCCTGGGTCGGGACTAGCGGTACCCTAGCCAAAAACATTCAGTACTTC
TRBV28	TRBD1	once	TRBJ1-2	CASRSPAGTEYGYTF	TGTGCCAGCAGATCACCCGCCGGGACAGAATATGGCTACACCTTC